This TCR beta chain was found in a study of blood T cell repertoires in COVID-19. Turning to the study itself: Italy, Spain and the United States were the sources of the convalescent and acute COVID-19 samples. T cells, B-cell-depleted T cells, or PBMCs supplied cDNA or gDNA.

In the authors' methods: The assay estimated nucleated cells by amplifying reference gene primers. Profiled with immunoSEQ multiplex PCR; TCRdb holds only in-frame clones, not every one. From that table come the V and J calls and clone size; the DNA was used to work out D and trimming. The table includes 250,000 to 300,000 clones, approximately 82% detected once. This CDR3 is built from 11 residues. Germline assignment: CDR1 DFQATT and CDR2 SNEGSKA (reference sequence). V dropped 2 bases and J dropped 4 bases, with 3 bases sitting between them. This clone was seen only a few times. The J gene is TRBJ1-3, the V gene TRBV20-1, with D unresolved. The sequenced material came from peripheral blood. This TCR was sampled from an elderly man with acute or convalescent COVID-19. The CDR3 loop reads CSARQGNTIYF. The CDR3 region has the DNA TGCAGTGCTAGACAGGGAAACACCATATATTTT.